One and the same sample provided the 10 T cell receptor beta chains below, sequenced in a study of T cell changes during pregnancy in multiple sclerosis. Measured with immunoSEQ multiplex PCR; TCRdb has only the in-frame clones, and not every one. This table has 100,000 or so clones, about 94% appearing once. Source: peripheral blood, taken before pregnancy. The receptors were gathered from a female donor with multiple sclerosis, enrolled in a pregnancy study.

The genes are TRBV6-6 and TRBJ1-5; D call uncertain. CDR3 length: 13 residues. Deletions cut 4 bases from V and 4 bases from J, with 8 bases between. In germline, CDR1 is MNHNY, CDR2 SVGAGI (reference sequence). CDR3 region: CASSSAGNQPQHF. CDR3 coding DNA: TGTGCCAGCAGTTCCGCCGGGAATCAGCCCCAGCATTTT.

A single count supports this clone. V and J are TRBV25-1 and TRBJ2-5; possibly TRBD1 for D (6 bases). The germline V gene encodes CDR1 MGHDK and CDR2 SYGVNS. This CDR3 has 16 residues. The V and J ends lost 3 bases and 0 bases respectively, with 14 bases between them. CDR3 loop: CASSDRKQGYQETQYF. The DNA for the CDR3 is TGTGCCAGCAGTGATCGGAAACAGGGATACCAAGAGACCCAGTACTTC. The variable domain in full, with the rest retrieved from reference TRBV25-1 and TRBJ2-5, is EADIYQTPRYLVIGTGKKITLECSQTMGHDKMYWYQQDPGMELHLIHYSYGVNSTEKGDLSSESTVSRIRTEHFPLTLESARPSHTSQYLCASSDRKQGYQETQYFGPGTRLLVL.

This chain uses TRBV6-5 with TRBJ1-1; D is perhaps TRBD1 (5 bases). Germline V lookup: CDR1 MNHEY, CDR2 SVGAGI. The CDR3 has 13 amino acids. With 5 bases removed from V and 6 bases from J, the gap between germline ends came to 13 bases. The CDR3 sequence: CASSLYSGAEAFF. The CDR3 DNA reads as TGTGCCAGCAGTCTATATTCGGGGGCTGAAGCTTTCTTT.

Details on this clone: Additional DNA sequences in this sample encode the identical CDR3. This chain links TRBV28 with TRBJ2-3; D ambiguous. The V gene's germline CDR1 is MDHEN and CDR2 SYDVKM. The ends were cut back, 1 base at V and 1 base at J, with 6 bases in the middle. This CDR3 has 14 residues. The CDR3 DNA is TGTGCCAGCAGTTTATATCGGGGCACAGATACGCAGTATTTT. It is translated as CASSLYRGTDTQYF. The entire variable domain, with the rest obtained from reference TRBV28 and TRBJ2-3, is as follows: DVKVTQSSRYLVKRTGEKVFLECVQDMDHENMFWYRQDPGLGLRLIYFSYDVKMKEKGDIPEGYSVSREKKERFSLILESASTNQTSMYLCASSLYRGTDTQYFGPGTRLTVL.

This chain connects TRBV6-6 to TRBJ1-4; possibly TRBD1 for D (5 bases). There are 14 residues in the CDR3. Germline assignment: CDR1 MNHNY and CDR2 SVGAGI (reference sequence). Trimming shortened V by 2 bases and J by 7 bases, and 11 bases separated the two germline ends. Here the CDR3 reads CASSYAGRGEKLFF. In DNA, the CDR3 is TGTGCCAGCAGTTACGCGGGAAGGGGTGAAAAACTGTTTTTT.

CDR3 loop: CASIGQGAREQYF. As DNA, the CDR3 is TGTGCCAGTATCGGACAGGGGGCTCGCGAGCAGTACTTC. V gene TRBV13 combines with J gene TRBJ2-7; 11 bases agree with TRBD1. V was pared by 9 bases and J by 6 bases, with 7 bases of the junction left unmatched. The CDR3 has 13 residues. Germline CDR1 is PRHDT and CDR2 is FYEKMQ (reference sequence).

V gene TRBV19 combines with J gene TRBJ2-7; tentative D call: TRBD2 (5 bases). The V and J ends lost 3 bases and 4 bases respectively, with 10 bases between them. Germline CDR1 reads LNHDA; CDR2 reads SQIVND (reference sequence). This CDR3 is built from 13 residues. In DNA, the CDR3 is TGTGCCAGTAGTATGGGAGTCTGGTACGAGCAGTACTTC. As protein: CASSMGVWYEQYF.

The chain uses TRBV9 and TRBJ1-2; D unclear. The germline gives CDR1 SGDLS, CDR2 YYNGEE. The CDR3 has 13 amino acids. The germline V and J ends were trimmed by 4 bases and 2 bases, with 9 bases remaining between them. Written as DNA, the CDR3 is TGTGCCAGCAGCCTCCGAGCGAACTATGGCTACACCTTC. Protein: CASSLRANYGYTF. The full variable domain, its missing parts supplied by reference TRBV9 and TRBJ1-2, is DSGVTQTPKHLITATGQRVTLRCSPRSGDLSVYWYQQSLDQGLQFLIQYYNGEERAKGNILERFSAQQFPDLHSELNLSSLELGDSALYFCASSLRANYGYTFGSGTRLTVV.

CDR3 coding DNA: TGTGCCAGCAGCTTACGTCGGACTAATGAAAAACTGTTTTTT. Its protein is CASSLRRTNEKLFF. The genes are TRBV7-2 and TRBJ1-4; D uncertain. CDR3 length equals 14 residues. Trimming stripped 2 bases from V and 2 bases from J, with 6 bases between. CDR1 and CDR2 (germline): SGHTA, FQGNSA. The full variable domain, with the rest looked up from reference TRBV7-2 and TRBJ1-4, is GAGVSQSPSNKVTEKGKDVELRCDPISGHTALYWYRQSLGQGLEFLIYFQGNSAPDKSGLPSDRFSAERTGGSVSTLTIQRTQQEDSAVYLCASSLRRTNEKLFFGSGTQLSVL.

The chain links TRBV27 to TRBJ2-6; D gene unclear. Germline CDR1 reads MNHEY; CDR2 reads SMNVEV (reference sequence). V gave up 5 bases and J gave up 11 bases, with 25 bases separating them. This CDR3 spans 17 amino acids. The DNA of the CDR3 is TGTGCCAGCAGTCCCTCCAGAGGTGGCAGAAAAGGCCACGTCCTGACTTTC. Translation gives CASSPSRGGRKGHVLTF.